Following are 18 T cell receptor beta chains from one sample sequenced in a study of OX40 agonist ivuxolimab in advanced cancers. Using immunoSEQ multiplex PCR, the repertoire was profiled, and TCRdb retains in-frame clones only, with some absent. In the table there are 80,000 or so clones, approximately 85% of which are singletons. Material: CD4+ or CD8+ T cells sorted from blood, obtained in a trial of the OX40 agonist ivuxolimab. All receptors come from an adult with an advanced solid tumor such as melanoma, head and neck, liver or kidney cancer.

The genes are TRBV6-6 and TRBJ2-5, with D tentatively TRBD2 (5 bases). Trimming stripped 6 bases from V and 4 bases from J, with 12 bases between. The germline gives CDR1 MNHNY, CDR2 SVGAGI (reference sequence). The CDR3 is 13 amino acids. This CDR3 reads CASRLTRGETQYF. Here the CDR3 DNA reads TGTGCCAGCAGACTAACCCGGGGAGAGACCCAGTACTTC.

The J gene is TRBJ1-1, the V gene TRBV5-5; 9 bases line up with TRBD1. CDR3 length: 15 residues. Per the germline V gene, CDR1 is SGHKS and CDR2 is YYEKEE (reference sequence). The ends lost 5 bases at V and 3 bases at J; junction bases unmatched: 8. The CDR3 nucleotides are TGTGCCAGCAGTCCTGGACAGGGGAGGTACACTGAAGCTTTCTTT. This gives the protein CASSPGQGRYTEAFF.

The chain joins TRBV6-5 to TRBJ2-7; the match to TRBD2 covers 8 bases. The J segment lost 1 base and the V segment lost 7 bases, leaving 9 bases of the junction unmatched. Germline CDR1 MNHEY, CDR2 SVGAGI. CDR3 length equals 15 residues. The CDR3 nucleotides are TGTGCCAGCACCTCACGGGGGGGCGAATCCTACGAGCAGTACTTC. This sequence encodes CASTSRGGESYEQYF.

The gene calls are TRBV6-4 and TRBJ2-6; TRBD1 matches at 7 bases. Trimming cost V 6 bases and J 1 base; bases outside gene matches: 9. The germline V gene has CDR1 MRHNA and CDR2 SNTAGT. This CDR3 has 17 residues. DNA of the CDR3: TGTGCCAGCAGCCCGGGACAGCCACATTCTGGGGCCAACGTCCTGACTTTC. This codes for CASSPGQPHSGANVLTF.

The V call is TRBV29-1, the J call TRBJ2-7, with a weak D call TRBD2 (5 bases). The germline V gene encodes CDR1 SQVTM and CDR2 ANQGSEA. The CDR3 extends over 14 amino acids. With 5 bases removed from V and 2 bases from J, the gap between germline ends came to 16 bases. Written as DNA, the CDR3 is TGCAGCGTTAAAGGTCGCGGGTTGACCTACGAGCAGTACTTC. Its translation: CSVKGRGLTYEQYF.

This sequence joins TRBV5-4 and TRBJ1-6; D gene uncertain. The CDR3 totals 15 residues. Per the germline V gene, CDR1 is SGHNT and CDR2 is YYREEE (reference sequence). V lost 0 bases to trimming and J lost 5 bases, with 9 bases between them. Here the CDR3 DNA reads TGTGCCAGCAGCTTGGCCCCCGGGCATAATTCACCCCTCCACTTT. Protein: CASSLAPGHNSPLHF.

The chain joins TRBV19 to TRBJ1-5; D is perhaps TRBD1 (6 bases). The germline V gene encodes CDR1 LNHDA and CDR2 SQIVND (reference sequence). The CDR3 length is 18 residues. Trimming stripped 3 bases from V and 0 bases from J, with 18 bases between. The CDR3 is CASSISRPGQYSNQPQHF. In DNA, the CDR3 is TGTGCCAGTAGTATCTCCCGTCCCGGACAGTATAGCAATCAGCCCCAGCATTTT.

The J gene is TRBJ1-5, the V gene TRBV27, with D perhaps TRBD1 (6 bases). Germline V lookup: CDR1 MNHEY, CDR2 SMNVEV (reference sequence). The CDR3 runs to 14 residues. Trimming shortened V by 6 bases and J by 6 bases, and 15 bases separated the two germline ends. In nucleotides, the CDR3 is TGTGCCAGCAGGTCAGGGGAGGGAGGTCAGCCCCAGCATTTT. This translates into CASRSGEGGQPQHF.

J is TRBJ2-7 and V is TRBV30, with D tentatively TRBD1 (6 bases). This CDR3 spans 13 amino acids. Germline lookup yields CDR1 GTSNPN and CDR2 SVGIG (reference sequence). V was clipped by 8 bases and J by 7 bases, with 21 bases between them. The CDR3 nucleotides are TGTGCCCAGAAAAACAGGGCCAAGGGAGAGCAGTACTTC. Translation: CAQKNRAKGEQYF.

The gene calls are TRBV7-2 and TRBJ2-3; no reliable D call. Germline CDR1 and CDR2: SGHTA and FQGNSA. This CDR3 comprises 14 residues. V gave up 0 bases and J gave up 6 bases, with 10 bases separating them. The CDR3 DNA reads TGTGCCAGCAGCTTAGCCGGCCCCTCTGATACGCAGTATTTT. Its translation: CASSLAGPSDTQYF.

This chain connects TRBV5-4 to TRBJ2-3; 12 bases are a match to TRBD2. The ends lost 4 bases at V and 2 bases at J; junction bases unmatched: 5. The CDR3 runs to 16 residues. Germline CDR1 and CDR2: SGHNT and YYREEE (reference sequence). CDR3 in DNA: TGTGCCAGCAGCCCGGGACTAGCGGGTGTCACAGATACGCAGTATTTT. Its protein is CASSPGLAGVTDTQYF.

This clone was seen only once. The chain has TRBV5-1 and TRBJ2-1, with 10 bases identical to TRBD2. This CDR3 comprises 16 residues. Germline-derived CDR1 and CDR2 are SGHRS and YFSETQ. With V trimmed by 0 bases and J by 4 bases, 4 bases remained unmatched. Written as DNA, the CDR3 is TGCGCCAGCAGCTTGGCCCCGACTAGCGGGTACAATGAGCAGTTCTTC. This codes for CASSLAPTSGYNEQFF.

CDR3 sequence (DNA): TGCGCCAGCAGAAGGGGCGAAGAAAAACTGTTTTTT. Translated, it gives CASRRGEEKLFF. The genes are TRBV5-1 and TRBJ1-4, with D possibly TRBD1 on 5 matching bases. This CDR3 spans 12 amino acids. Germline V gives CDR1 SGHRS, CDR2 YFSETQ. V dropped 5 bases and J dropped 8 bases, with 10 bases sitting between them. Full variable domain (missing parts from reference TRBV5-1 and TRBJ1-4): KAGVTQTPRYLIKTRGQQVTLSCSPISGHRSVSWYQQTPGQGLQFLFEYFSETQRNKGNFPGRFSGRQFSNSRSEMNVSTLELGDSALYLCASRRGEEKLFFGSGTQLSVL.

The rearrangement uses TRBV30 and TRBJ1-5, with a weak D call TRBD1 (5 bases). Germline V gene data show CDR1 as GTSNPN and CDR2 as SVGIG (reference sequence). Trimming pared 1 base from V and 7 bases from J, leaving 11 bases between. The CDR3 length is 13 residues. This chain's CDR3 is CAWSAARDQPQHF. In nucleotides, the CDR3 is TGTGCCTGGAGTGCGGCCCGGGACCAGCCCCAGCATTTT. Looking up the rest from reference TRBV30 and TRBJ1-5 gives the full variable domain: SQTIHQWPATLVQPVGSPLSLECTVEGTSNPNLYWYRQAAGRGLQLLFYSVGIGQISSEVPQNLSASRPQDRQFILSSKKLLLSDSGFYLCAWSAARDQPQHFGDGTRLSIL.

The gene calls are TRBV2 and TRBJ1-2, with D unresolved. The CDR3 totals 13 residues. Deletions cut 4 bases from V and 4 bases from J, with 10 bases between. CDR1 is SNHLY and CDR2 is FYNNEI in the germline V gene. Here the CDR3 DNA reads TGTGCCAGCAGTGTCGGTCAGCTCTATGGCTACACCTTC. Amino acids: CASSVGQLYGYTF.

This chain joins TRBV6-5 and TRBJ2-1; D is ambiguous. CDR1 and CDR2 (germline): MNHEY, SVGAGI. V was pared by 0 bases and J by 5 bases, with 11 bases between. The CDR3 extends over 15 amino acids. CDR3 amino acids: CASSYSSPKHNEQFF. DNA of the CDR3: TGTGCCAGCAGTTACTCTAGCCCTAAACACAATGAGCAGTTCTTC.

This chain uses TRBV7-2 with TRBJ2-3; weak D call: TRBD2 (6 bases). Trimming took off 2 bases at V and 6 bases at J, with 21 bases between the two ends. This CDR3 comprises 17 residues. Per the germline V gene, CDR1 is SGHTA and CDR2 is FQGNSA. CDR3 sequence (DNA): TGTGCCAGCAGCTTACCTCTAGGCGGGACCTCAGCGGATACGCAGTATTTT. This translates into CASSLPLGGTSADTQYF.

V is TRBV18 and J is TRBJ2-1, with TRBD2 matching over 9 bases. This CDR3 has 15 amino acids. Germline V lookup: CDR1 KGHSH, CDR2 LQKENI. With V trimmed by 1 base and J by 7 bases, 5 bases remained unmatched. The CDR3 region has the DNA TGTGCCAGCTCACCACGGGCGGGAGGGCAGAATGAGCAGTTCTTC. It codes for CASSPRAGGQNEQFF.